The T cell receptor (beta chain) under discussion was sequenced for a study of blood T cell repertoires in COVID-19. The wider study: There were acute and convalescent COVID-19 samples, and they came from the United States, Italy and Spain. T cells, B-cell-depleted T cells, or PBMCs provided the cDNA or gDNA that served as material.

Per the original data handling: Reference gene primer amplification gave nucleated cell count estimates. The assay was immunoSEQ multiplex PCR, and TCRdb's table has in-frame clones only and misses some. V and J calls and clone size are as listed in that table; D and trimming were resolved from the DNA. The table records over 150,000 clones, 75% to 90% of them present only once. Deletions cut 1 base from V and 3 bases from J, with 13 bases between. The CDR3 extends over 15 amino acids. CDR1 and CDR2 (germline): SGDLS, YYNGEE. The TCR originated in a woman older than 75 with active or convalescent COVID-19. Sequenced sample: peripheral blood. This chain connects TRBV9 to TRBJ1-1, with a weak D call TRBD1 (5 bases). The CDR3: CASSVSGLGHTEAFF. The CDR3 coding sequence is TGTGCCAGCAGCGTATCAGGGTTGGGGCACACTGAAGCTTTCTTT.